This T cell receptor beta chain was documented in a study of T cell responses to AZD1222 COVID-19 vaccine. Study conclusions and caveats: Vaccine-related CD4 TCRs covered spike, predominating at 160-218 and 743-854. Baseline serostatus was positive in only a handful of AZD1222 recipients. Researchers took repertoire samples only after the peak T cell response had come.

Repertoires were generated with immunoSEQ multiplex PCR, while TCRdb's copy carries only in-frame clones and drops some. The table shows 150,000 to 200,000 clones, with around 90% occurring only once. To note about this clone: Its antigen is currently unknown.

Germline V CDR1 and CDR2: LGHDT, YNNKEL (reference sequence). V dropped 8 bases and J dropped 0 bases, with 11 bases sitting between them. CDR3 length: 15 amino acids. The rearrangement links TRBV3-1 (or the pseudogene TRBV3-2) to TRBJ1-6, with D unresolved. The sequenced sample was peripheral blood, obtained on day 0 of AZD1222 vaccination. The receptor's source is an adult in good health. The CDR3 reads CASGPLSSYNSPLHF. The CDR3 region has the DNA TGTGCCAGCGGACCGCTCAGCTCCTATAATTCACCCCTCCACTTT.